Below are 19 T cell receptor beta chains sequenced from a single sample in a study of cytomegalovirus exposure and HLA in healthy donors. PCR involved 60 Vbeta and 13 Jbeta primers. Profiling relied on immunoSEQ multiplex PCR, and the TCRdb table lists in-frame clones only, not all of them. The sample yields 150,000 or so clones, roughly 87% seen once. The sample taken for sequencing was PBMCs. Receptors were obtained from a man aged 25 to 45 in good health and CMV-seropositive.

This clone was counted a single time. The V and J genes are TRBV5-1 and TRBJ1-1; D is uncertain. Germline V gene data show CDR1 as SGHRS and CDR2 as YFSETQ. V dropped 3 bases and J dropped 2 bases, with 11 bases sitting between them. The CDR3 is made up of 14 amino acids. This CDR3 reads CASSYSGLNTEAFF. The DNA of the CDR3 is TGCGCCAGCAGCTACTCGGGATTAAACACTGAAGCTTTCTTT.

The chain employs TRBV28 and TRBJ1-1; D gene unclear. The germline V gene encodes CDR1 MDHEN and CDR2 SYDVKM. CDR3 length: 15 residues. V was cut by 2 bases and J by 1 base, with 11 bases left in between. The CDR3 DNA sequence: TGTGCCAGCAGTTTACCTTCAAACTCGAACACTGAAGCTTTCTTT. Translated: CASSLPSNSNTEAFF.

This rearrangement joins TRBV27 to TRBJ2-7, with 8 bases matching TRBD2. With V trimmed by 4 bases and J by 2 bases, 16 bases remained unmatched. Germline V gene lookup returns CDR1 MNHEY and CDR2 SMNVEV (reference sequence). This CDR3 contains 18 residues. In nucleotides, the CDR3 is TGTGCCAGCAGTTCCCGGGTAACGATTCGGACTAGCACCTACGAGCAGTACTTC. It encodes CASSSRVTIRTSTYEQYF.

The genes are TRBV7-9 and TRBJ2-1; 9 bases agree with TRBD2. Germline-derived CDR1 and CDR2 are SEHNR and FQNEAQ (reference sequence). The CDR3 length is 15 residues. Trimming removed 6 bases from V and 5 bases from J; junction bases left unmatched: 8. The CDR3 nucleotides read TGTGCCAGCAGGCCCCGGGGCGGGGGGGACAATGAGCAGTTCTTC. Translation gives CASRPRGGGDNEQFF.

The chain carries TRBV9 and TRBJ2-5, with 13 bases identical to TRBD2. Trimming took 3 bases from V and 2 from J; bases not matched to a gene: 16. The length of the CDR3 is 20 residues. Germline V gene sequence: CDR1 SGDLS, CDR2 YYNGEE. The CDR3 region has the DNA TGTGCCAGCAGCGGAGTGTCAGGGACTAGCGGGATAGTACAACAAGAGACCCAGTACTTC. Translating gives CASSGVSGTSGIVQQETQYF.

This chain uses TRBV6-5 with TRBJ2-5, with a possible D match to TRBD2 (6 bases). The CDR3 sequence is 15 residues long. Germline assignment: CDR1 MNHEY and CDR2 SVGAGI. The ends were cut back, 0 bases at V and 2 bases at J, with 10 bases in the middle. CDR3 loop: CASSYSEEGQETQYF. CDR3 nucleotide sequence: TGTGCCAGCAGTTACTCGGAGGAGGGGCAAGAGACCCAGTACTTC.

V gene TRBV9 combines with J gene TRBJ2-2; 11 bases are shared with TRBD2. There are 17 residues in the CDR3. The junction had 2 bases not matched to a gene; V was cut back by 0 bases and J by 1 base. CDR1 and CDR2 (germline): SGDLS, YYNGEE. CDR3 in amino acids: CASSVGLAGGNTGELFF. The DNA of the CDR3 is TGTGCCAGCAGCGTAGGGCTAGCGGGGGGGAACACCGGGGAGCTGTTTTTT. The full variable domain, with the rest looked up from reference TRBV9 and TRBJ2-2, is DSGVTQTPKHLITATGQRVTLRCSPRSGDLSVYWYQQSLDQGLQFLIQYYNGEERAKGNILERFSAQQFPDLHSELNLSSLELGDSALYFCASSVGLAGGNTGELFFGEGSRLTVL.

The rearrangement joins TRBV19 to TRBJ2-7; a weak D match, TRBD1 (6 bases). Germline CDR1 and CDR2: LNHDA and SQIVND (reference sequence). With 0 bases removed from V and 2 bases from J, the gap between germline ends came to 14 bases. The CDR3 spans 16 residues. DNA for the CDR3: TGTGCCAGTAGTATAGATGGGTCGACAGGAACCTACGAGCAGTACTTC. Encoded protein: CASSIDGSTGTYEQYF.

This chain joins TRBV27 and TRBJ2-5; a weak D match, TRBD2 (5 bases). The CDR3 sequence is 15 residues long. CDR1 MNHEY and CDR2 SMNVEV come from the germline V gene (reference sequence). V lost 7 bases, J lost 5 bases, and 20 bases lay in between. This chain's CDR3 is CASTPGASRGETQYF. The DNA of the CDR3 is TGTGCCAGCACCCCCGGTGCTAGCCGCGGGGAGACCCAGTACTTC.

V is TRBV4-1 and J is TRBJ1-5, with D possibly being TRBD1 (5 bases). This CDR3 has 16 amino acids. Trimming took off 4 bases at V and 4 bases at J, with 17 bases between the two ends. In germline, CDR1 is MGHRA, CDR2 YSYEKL. CDR3 protein: CASSLVPVRENQPQHF. DNA for the CDR3: TGCGCCAGCAGCCTCGTTCCTGTCAGGGAAAATCAGCCCCAGCATTTT.

In the case of this clone: One end of the junction is discordant with germline, which a read error may explain. In DNA form, the CDR3 reads TGTGCCAGCTCACCAGGCAATCCTGGGGCCAACGGCCTGACTTTC. This codes for CASSPGNPGANGLTF. This sequence joins TRBV18 and TRBJ2-6; D is possibly TRBD1 (5 bases). In germline, CDR1 is KGHSH, CDR2 LQKENI. This CDR3 has 15 amino acids.

This clone has a handful of counts. The chain recombines TRBV6-6 with TRBJ2-1; TRBD2 might be the D (5 bases). CDR3 length: 11 amino acids. Trimming took 7 bases from V and 8 from J, leaving 9 bases between them. CDR1 is MNHNY and CDR2 is SVGAGI in the germline V gene (reference sequence). The CDR3: CASILRDEQFF. CDR3 nucleotide sequence: TGTGCCAGCATTCTGAGGGATGAGCAGTTCTTC.

The chain couples TRBV10-2 to TRBJ1-2; D call uncertain. In germline, CDR1 is WSHSY, CDR2 SAAADI. This CDR3 comprises 13 residues. Deletions cut 4 bases from V and 8 bases from J, with 14 bases between. The CDR3: CASSGLPEGGYTF. CDR3 DNA: TGCGCCAGCAGTGGTCTACCTGAGGGCGGCTACACCTTC.

The V call is TRBV2, the J call TRBJ1-4; 8 bases line up with TRBD1. The CDR3 totals 14 residues. The V gene's germline CDR1 is SNHLY and CDR2 FYNNEI. J gave up 6 bases and V 5 bases, and 5 bases lay outside the gene matches. DNA of the CDR3: TGTGCCAGCAGTTACAGGGGGGTAGATGAAAAACTGTTTTTT. It encodes CASSYRGVDEKLFF.

This chain links TRBV11-2 with TRBJ1-5, with no clear D. This CDR3 comprises 14 residues. Germline V lookup: CDR1 SGHAT, CDR2 FQNNGV. Deletions cut 5 bases from V and 6 bases from J, with 14 bases between. CDR3 protein: CASSRGGVGQPQHF. Here the CDR3 DNA reads TGTGCCAGCAGCCGCGGCGGGGTGGGTCAGCCCCAGCATTTT.

J is TRBJ1-4 and V is TRBV6-1; 7 positions match TRBD1. Germline V gene sequence: CDR1 MNHNS, CDR2 SASEGT. CDR3 length equals 14 residues. Trimming took 3 bases from V and 7 from J; bases not matched to a gene: 5. CDR3 sequence: CASSDTGAGEKLFF. DNA for the CDR3: TGTGCCAGCAGTGACACAGGGGCAGGTGAAAAACTGTTTTTT.

This clone was counted a few times. The chain couples TRBV6-1 to TRBJ1-6; D is unclear. Germline V lookup: CDR1 MNHNS, CDR2 SASEGT. V was pared by 6 bases and J by 4 bases, with 13 bases between. This CDR3 is built from 15 residues. The CDR3 DNA follows: TGTGCCAGCAGCCAGCAGCCGGGATATAATTCACCCCTCCACTTT. It is translated as CASSQQPGYNSPLHF.

V and J are TRBV28 and TRBJ1-4; 9 positions match TRBD1. The CDR3 spans 15 residues. J was trimmed by 7 bases and V by 5 bases; bases with no gene match: 8. The germline V gene has CDR1 MDHEN and CDR2 SYDVKM. The CDR3, as DNA: TGTGCCAGCAGTCCTTTACAGGGGGCCAGTGAAAAACTGTTTTTT. This translates into CASSPLQGASEKLFF.

This chain links TRBV7-8 with TRBJ2-2; TRBD2 might be the D (5 bases). The ends were cut back, 1 base at V and 7 bases at J, with 10 bases in the middle. This CDR3 has 14 amino acids. Per germline, CDR1 SGHVS and CDR2 FQNEAQ. The CDR3 is CASSLVSRGGELFF. The CDR3, as DNA: TGTGCCAGCAGCTTAGTTTCCCGGGGCGGGGAGCTGTTTTTT.